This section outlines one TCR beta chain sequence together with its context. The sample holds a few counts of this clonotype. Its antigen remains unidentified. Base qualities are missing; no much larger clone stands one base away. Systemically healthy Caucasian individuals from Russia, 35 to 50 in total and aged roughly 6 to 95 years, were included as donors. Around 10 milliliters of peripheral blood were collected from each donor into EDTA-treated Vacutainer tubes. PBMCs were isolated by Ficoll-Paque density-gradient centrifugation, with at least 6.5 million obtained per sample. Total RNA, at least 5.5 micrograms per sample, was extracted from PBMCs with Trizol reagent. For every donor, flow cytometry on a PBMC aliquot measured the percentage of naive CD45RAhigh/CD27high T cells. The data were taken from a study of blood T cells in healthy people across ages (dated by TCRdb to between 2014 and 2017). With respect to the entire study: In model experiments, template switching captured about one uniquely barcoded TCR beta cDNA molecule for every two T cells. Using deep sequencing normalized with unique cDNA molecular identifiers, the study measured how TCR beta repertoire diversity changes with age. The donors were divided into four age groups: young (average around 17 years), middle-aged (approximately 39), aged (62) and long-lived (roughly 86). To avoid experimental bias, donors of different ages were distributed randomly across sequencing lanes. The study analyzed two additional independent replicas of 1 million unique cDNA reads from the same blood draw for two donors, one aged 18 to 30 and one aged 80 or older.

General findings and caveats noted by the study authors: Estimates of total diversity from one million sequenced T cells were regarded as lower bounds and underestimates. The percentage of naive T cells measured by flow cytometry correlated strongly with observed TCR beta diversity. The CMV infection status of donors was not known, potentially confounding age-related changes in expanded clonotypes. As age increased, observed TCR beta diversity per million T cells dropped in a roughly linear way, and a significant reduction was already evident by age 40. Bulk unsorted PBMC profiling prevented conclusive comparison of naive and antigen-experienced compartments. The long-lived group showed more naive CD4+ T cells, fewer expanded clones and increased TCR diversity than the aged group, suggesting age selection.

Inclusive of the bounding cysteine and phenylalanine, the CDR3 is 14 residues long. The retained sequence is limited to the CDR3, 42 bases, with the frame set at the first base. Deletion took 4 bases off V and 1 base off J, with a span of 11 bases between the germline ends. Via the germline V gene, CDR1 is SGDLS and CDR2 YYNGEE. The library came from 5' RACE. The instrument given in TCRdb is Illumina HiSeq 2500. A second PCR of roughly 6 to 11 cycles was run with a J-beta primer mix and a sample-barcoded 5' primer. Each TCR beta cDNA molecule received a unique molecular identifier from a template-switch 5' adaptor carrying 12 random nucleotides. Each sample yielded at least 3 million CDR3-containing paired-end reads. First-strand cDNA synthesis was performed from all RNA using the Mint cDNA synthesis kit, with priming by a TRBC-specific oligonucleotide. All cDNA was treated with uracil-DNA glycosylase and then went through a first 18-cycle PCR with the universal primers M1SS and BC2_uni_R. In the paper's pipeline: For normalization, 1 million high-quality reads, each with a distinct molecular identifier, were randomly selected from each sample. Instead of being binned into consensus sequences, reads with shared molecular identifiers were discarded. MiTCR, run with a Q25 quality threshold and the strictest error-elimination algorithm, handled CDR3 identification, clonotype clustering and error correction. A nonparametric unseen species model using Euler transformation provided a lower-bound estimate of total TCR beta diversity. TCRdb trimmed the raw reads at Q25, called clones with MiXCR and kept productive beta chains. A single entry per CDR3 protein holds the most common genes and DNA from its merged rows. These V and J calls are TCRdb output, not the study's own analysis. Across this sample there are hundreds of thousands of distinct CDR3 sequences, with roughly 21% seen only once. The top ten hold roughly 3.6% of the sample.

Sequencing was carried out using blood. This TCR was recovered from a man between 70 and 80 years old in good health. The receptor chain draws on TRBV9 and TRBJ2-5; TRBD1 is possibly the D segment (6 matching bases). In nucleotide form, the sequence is TGTGCCAGCAGCCCCGTAGGGGGCCAAGAGACCCAGTACTTC. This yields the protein CASSPVGGQETQYF.